This TCR beta chain was recorded in a study of cytomegalovirus exposure and HLA in healthy donors. The study, taken as a whole, reports: Testing in vitro showed a few CMV-associated chains specific for CMV antigens.

Worth noting for this clone: Its target is not known.

This CDR3 is 15 amino acids long. Germline loops: CDR1 SEHNR, CDR2 FQNEAQ (reference sequence). Trimming took off 3 bases at V and 8 bases at J, with 16 bases between the two ends. Separation from the roughly 600-subject first cohort characterized the roughly 120-subject validation cohort, to which the donors belonged. Generated by immunoSEQ multiplex PCR, the TCRdb table keeps only in-frame clones and is missing some. Here the sample spans 200,000 to 250,000 clones, 85% to 95% being singletons. The chain is built from TRBV7-9 and TRBJ1-4; D is possibly TRBD1 (6 bases). The receptor's source is a young woman in good health and CMV-seronegative. The source material was PBMCs. In DNA, the CDR3 is TGTGCCAGCAGCTTGGGACAATCTCCTGAGGAAAAACTGTTTTTT. It encodes CASSLGQSPEEKLFF.